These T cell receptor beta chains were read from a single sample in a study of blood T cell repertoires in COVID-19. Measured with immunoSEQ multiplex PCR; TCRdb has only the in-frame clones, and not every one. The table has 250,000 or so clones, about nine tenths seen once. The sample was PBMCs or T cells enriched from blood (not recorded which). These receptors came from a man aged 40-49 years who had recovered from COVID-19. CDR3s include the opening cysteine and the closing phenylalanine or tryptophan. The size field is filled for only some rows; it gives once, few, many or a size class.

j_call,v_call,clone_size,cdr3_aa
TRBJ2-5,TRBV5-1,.,CASSLVVAGGDEETQYF
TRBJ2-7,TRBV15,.,CATSSPGLSSYEQYF
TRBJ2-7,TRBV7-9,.,CASSWTDYTYEQYF
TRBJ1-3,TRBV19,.,CASSISSGEPGNTIYF
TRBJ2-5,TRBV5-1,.,CASSLPQGGQETQYF
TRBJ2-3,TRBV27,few,CASSRRDSSTDTQYF
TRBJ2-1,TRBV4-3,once,CASSHNTGGHNEQFF
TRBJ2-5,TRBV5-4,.,CASARQQQETQYF
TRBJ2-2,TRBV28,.,CASSFTSGTRGTGELFF
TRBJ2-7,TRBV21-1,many,CASSTLAGVNEQYF
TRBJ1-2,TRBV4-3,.,CASSQYGTGATNYGYTF
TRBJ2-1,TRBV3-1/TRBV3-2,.,CASSQVGGGNVDEQFF
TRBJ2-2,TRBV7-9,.,CASSPVGTINTGELFF
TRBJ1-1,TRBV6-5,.,CASSLTGLNTEAFF
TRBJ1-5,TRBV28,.,CASSPGGGNQPQHF
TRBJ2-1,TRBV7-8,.,CASSTSRGGGYYEQFF
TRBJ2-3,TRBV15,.,CATSRGTSGNTQYF
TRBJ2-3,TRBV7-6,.,CASSLAEGWSLSTQYF
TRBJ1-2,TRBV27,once,CASRVQGAGSYGYTF
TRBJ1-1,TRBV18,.,CASSPSRASEAFF